These 9 T cell receptor beta chains share one sample of origin, sequenced in a study of blood T cell repertoires in COVID-19. The data were produced by immunoSEQ multiplex PCR, yet TCRdb's version contains in-frame clones alone and is incomplete. The table has roughly 200,000 clones, roughly four fifths seen once; the top ten hold roughly 12%. The sequenced sample consisted of PBMCs or T cells enriched from blood (not recorded which). The receptors originated from a man aged 35 to 55 who had recovered from COVID-19.

V and J are TRBV7-3 and TRBJ2-7, with a tentative D call TRBD2 (7 bases). Germline CDR1 reads SGHTA; CDR2 reads FQGTGA. The CDR3 sequence is 15 residues long. The germline V and J ends were trimmed by 5 bases and 2 bases, with 16 bases remaining between them. The CDR3 is CASSQGRGPAYEQYF. The CDR3 coding sequence is TGTGCCAGCAGCCAAGGGCGGGGGCCGGCCTACGAGCAGTACTTC.

This sequence joins TRBV30 and TRBJ1-3; no firm D call. Per the germline V gene, CDR1 is GTSNPN and CDR2 is SVGIG (reference sequence). V lost 0 bases and J lost 0, with 15 bases in between. CDR3 length equals 17 residues. The CDR3 loop is CAWSVRTLRSSGNTIYF. As DNA, the CDR3 is TGTGCCTGGAGTGTCCGGACTCTTAGATCCTCTGGAAACACCATATATTTT.

CDR3 amino acids: CAWGSGPYNEQFF. The CDR3 DNA reads as TGTGCCTGGGGATCAGGGCCCTACAATGAGCAGTTCTTC. This chain joins TRBV30 and TRBJ2-1; TRBD1 is a possible D gene (5 bases). The CDR3 runs 13 residues. In germline, CDR1 is GTSNPN, CDR2 SVGIG (reference sequence). V shed 5 bases and J shed 2 bases, with 10 bases lying between them.

This chain uses TRBV5-1 with TRBJ2-1, with 11 bases lining up with TRBD2. The trim removed 4 bases at V and 6 bases at J, leaving 9 bases unmatched. The CDR3 is made up of 16 amino acids. The germline gives CDR1 SGHRS, CDR2 YFSETQ. CDR3 DNA sequence: TGCGCCAGCAGCGCATTGCTAGCGGGAGGAATCAATGAGCAGTTCTTC. Translating it yields CASSALLAGGINEQFF. The full variable domain, rest sourced from reference TRBV5-1 and TRBJ2-1, is KAGVTQTPRYLIKTRGQQVTLSCSPISGHRSVSWYQQTPGQGLQFLFEYFSETQRNKGNFPGRFSGRQFSNSRSEMNVSTLELGDSALYLCASSALLAGGINEQFFGPGTRLTVL.

The rearrangement uses TRBV6-2 or TRBV6-3 and TRBJ2-7, with 8 bases aligning to TRBD1. The CDR3 contains 13 residues. The V gene's germline CDR1 is MNHEY and CDR2 SVGEGT. The V gene end was trimmed by 2 bases and the J gene end by 5 bases; junction bases not matched to a gene: 2. This CDR3 is CASSYDRGDEQYV. DNA of the CDR3: TGTGCCAGCAGTTACGACAGGGGTGACGAGCAGTACGTC.

The V gene is TRBV28, the J gene TRBJ2-7; possible D gene TRBD1, 6 bases. The CDR3 covers 13 residues. Germline V gene data show CDR1 as MDHEN and CDR2 as SYDVKM. Deletions cut 5 bases from V and 3 bases from J, with 11 bases between. The CDR3 DNA reads TGTGCCAGCAGTCCCAGGGGCAACTACGAGCAGTACTTC. Amino acids: CASSPRGNYEQYF.

The chain joins TRBV27 to TRBJ1-2; D possibly corresponds to TRBD1 (5 bases). Deletions cut 4 bases from V and 4 bases from J, with 10 bases between. The CDR3 has 13 amino acids. Germline CDR1 reads MNHEY; CDR2 reads SMNVEV (reference sequence). The CDR3 sequence: CASSSGQGYGYTF. The CDR3 DNA reads TGTGCCAGCAGTTCAGGGCAGGGCTATGGCTACACCTTC.

This clone has a single count. The chain's CDR3 is CASSMTSAYSYNEQFF. DNA for the CDR3: TGTGCCAGTAGTATGACTAGCGCATACTCCTACAATGAGCAGTTCTTC. The rearrangement joins TRBV19 to TRBJ2-1; 8 bases are shared with TRBD2. V dropped 3 bases and J dropped 0; count of bases not matched to a gene: 4. The CDR3 is 16 amino acids. Germline CDR1 and CDR2: LNHDA and SQIVND (reference sequence).

The chain employs TRBV6-2 or TRBV6-3 and TRBJ2-2; 13 bases agree with TRBD2. The CDR3 loop spans 17 amino acids. V was pared by 6 bases and J by 2 bases, with 6 bases of the junction left unmatched. Germline loops: CDR1 MNHEY, CDR2 SVGEGT. CDR3 bases: TGTGCCAGCAGCCTCGGACTAGCGGGAGTCAACACCGGGGAGCTGTTTTTT. This codes for CASSLGLAGVNTGELFF.